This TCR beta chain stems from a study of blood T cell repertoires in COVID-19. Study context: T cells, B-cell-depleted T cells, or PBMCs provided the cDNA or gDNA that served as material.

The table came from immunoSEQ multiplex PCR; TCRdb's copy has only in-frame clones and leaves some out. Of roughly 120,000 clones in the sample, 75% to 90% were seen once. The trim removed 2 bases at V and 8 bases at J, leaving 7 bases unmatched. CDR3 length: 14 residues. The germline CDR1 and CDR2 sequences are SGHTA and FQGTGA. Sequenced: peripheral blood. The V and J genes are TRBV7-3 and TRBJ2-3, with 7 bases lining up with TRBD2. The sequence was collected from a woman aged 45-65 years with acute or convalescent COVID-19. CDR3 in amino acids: CASSLAAGDGTQYF. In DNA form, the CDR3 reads TGTGCCAGCAGCTTAGCCGCGGGGGACGGTACGCAGTATTTT. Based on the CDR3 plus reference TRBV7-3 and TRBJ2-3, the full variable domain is GAGVSQTPSNKVTEKGKYVELRCDPISGHTALYWYRQSLGQGPEFLIYFQGTGAADDSGLPNDRFFAVRPEGSVSTLKIQRTERGDSAVYLCASSLAAGDGTQYFGPGTRLTVL.